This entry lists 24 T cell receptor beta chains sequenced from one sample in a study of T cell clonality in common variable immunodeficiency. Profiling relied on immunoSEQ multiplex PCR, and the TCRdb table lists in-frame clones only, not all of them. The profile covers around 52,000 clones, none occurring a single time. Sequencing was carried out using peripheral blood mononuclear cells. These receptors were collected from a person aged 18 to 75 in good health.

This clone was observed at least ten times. The CDR3 here is CASSQVTVSGNTIYF. Partial CDR3 DNA: TGTGCCAGCAGCCAAGTAACAGTCTCTGGAAACACC. The chain is built from TRBV4-2 and TRBJ1-3; D not resolved. The read comes to an end 3 residues before the CDR3 does, leaving the germline J gene to fill in the end. Germline-derived CDR1 and CDR2 are LGHNA and YNFKEQ. This CDR3 contains 15 residues. The V gene lost 1 base and the J gene lost 0 bases, with 7 bases spanning the gap.

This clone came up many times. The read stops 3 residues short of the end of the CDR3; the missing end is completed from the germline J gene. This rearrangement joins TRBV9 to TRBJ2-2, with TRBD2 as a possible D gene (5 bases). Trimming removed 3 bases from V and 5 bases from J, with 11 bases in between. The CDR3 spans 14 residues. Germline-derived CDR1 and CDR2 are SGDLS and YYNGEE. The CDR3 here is CASSGTFSTGELFF. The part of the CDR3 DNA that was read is TGTGCCAGCAGCGGGACTTTCTCGACCGGGGAG.

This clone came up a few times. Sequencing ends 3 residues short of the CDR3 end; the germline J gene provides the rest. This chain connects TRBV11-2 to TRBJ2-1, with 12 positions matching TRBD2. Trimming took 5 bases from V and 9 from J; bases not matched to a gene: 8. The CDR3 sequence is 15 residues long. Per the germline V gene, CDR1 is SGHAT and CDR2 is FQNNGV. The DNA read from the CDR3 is TGTGCCAGCAGCGCGACTAGCGGGAGTAGGGGTGAG. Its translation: CASSATSGSRGE. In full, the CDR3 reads CASSATSGSRGEQFF. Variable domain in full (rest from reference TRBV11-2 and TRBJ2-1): EAGVAQSPRYKIIEKRQSVAFWCNPISGHATLYWYQQILGQGPKLLIQFQNNGVVDDSQLPKDRFSAERLKGVDSTLKIQPAKLEDSAVYLCASSATSGSRGEQFFGPGTRLTVL.

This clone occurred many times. The sequenced CDR3 bases are TGTGCCAGTAGTCAGTTAGCGGACTCCTACGAG. As protein: CASSQLADSYE. The CDR3 in full is CASSQLADSYEQYF. The chain has TRBV19 and TRBJ2-7; TRBD2 is a possible D gene (6 bases). The read terminates 3 residues before the CDR3 end, so the remaining end is supplied by the germline J gene. CDR3 length: 14 amino acids. Germline CDR1 LNHDA, CDR2 SQIVND (reference sequence). V was shortened by 5 bases and J by 0 bases, with 11 bases between the two germline ends. Complete variable domain (other parts from reference TRBV19 and TRBJ2-7): DGGITQSPKYLFRKEGQNVTLSCEQNLNHDAMYWYRQDPGQGLRLIYYSQIVNDFQKGDIAEGYSVSREKKESFPLTVTSAQKNPTAFYLCASSQLADSYEQYFGPGTRLTVT.

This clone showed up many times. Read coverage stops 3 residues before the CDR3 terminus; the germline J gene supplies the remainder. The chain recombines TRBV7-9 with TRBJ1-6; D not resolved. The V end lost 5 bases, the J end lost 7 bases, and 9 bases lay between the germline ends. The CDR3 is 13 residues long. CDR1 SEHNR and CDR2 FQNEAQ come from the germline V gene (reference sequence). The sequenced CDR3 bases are TGTGCCAGCAGCCCCCCGGGGAATTCACCC. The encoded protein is CASSPPGNSP. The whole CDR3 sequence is CASSPPGNSPLHF.

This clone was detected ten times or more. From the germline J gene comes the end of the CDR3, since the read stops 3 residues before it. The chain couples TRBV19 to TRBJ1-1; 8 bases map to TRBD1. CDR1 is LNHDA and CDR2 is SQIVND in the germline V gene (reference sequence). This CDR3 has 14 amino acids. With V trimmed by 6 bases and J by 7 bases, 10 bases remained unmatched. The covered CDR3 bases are TGTGCCAGTAGCACTTCAGGGGGCTGGATTGAA. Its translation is CASSTSGGWIE. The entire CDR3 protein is CASSTSGGWIEAFF.

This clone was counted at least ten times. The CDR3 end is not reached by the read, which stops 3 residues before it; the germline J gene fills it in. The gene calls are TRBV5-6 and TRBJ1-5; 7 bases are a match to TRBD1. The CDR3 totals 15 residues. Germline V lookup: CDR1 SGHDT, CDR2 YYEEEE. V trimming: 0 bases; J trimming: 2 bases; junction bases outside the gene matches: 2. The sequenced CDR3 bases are TGTGCCAGCAGCTTGGGACAGGGAGGCAATCAGCCC. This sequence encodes CASSLGQGGNQP. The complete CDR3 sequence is CASSLGQGGNQPQHF.

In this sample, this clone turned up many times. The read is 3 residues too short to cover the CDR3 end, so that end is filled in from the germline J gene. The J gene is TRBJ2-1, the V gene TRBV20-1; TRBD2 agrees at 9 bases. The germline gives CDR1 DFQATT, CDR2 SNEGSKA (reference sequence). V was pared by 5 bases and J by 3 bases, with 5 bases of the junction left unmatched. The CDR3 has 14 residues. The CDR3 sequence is CSAEIAGDYNEQFF. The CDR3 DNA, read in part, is TGCAGTGCTGAAATAGCGGGAGACTACAATGAG.

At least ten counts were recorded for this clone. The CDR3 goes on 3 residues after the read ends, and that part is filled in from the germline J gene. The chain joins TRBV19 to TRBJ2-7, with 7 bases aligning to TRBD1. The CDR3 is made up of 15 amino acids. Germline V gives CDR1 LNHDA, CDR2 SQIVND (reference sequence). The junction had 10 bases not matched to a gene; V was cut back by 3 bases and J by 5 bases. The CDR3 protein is CASSISAGGINEQYF. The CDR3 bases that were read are TGTGCCAGTAGTATCTCTGCAGGGGGAATCAACGAG.

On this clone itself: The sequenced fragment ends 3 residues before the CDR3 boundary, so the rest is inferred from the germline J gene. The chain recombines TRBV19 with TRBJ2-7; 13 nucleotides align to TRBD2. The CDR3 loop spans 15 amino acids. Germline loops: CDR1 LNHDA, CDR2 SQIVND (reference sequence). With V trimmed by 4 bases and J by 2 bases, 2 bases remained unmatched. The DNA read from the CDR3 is TGTGCCAGTAGTAAACTAGCGGGAGGGCCCTACGAG. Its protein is CASSKLAGGPYE. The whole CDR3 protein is CASSKLAGGPYEQYF.

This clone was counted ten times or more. Partial CDR3 DNA: TGTGCCAGCAGCCCGGGACAGAACACCGGGGAG. Amino acids: CASSPGQNTGE. The entire CDR3 protein is CASSPGQNTGELFF. The chain recombines TRBV5-4 with TRBJ2-2, with D maybe TRBD1 (6 bases). The read comes to an end 3 residues before the CDR3 does, leaving the germline J gene to fill in the end. The CDR3 is 14 amino acids. V was pared by 4 bases and J by 1 base, with 8 bases between. Germline V gene data show CDR1 as SGHNT and CDR2 as YYREEE (reference sequence).

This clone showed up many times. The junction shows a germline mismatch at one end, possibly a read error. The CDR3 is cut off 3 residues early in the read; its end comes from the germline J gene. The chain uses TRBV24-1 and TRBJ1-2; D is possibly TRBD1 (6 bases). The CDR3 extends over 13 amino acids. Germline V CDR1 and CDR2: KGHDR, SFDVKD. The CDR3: CAISRAGAYGYTF. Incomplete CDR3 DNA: TGTGCCATCAGTCGAGCAGGGGCCTATGGC.

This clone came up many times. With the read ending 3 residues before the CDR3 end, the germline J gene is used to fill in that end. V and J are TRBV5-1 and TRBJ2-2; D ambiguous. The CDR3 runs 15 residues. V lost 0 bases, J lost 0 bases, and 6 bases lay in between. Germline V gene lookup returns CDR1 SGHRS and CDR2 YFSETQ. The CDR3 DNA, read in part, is TGCGCCAGCAGCTTGGGCGGATCGAACACCGGGGAG. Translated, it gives CASSLGGSNTGE. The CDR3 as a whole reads CASSLGGSNTGELFF.

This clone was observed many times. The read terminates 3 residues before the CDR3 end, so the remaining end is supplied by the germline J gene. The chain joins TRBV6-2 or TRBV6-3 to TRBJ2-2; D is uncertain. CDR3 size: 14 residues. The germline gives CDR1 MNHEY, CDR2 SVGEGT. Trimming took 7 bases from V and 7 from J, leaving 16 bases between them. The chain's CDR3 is CASTPTPPGGELFF. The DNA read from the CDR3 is TGTGCCAGCACCCCAACTCCTCCCGGCGGGGAG.

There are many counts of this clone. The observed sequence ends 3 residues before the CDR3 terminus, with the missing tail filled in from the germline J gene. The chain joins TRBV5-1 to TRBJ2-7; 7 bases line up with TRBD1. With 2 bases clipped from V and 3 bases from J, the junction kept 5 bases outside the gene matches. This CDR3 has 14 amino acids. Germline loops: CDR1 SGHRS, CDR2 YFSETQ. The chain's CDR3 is CASSLTGTDYEQYF. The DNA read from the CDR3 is TGCGCCAGCAGCTTAACCGGGACAGACTACGAG.

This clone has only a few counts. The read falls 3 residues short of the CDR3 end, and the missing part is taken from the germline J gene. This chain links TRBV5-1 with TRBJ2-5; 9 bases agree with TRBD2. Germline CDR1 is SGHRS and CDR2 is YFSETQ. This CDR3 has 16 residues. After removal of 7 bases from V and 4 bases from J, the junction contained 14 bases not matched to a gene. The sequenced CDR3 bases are TGCGCCAGCGCCACTGGGCGAGCGGGAGGTGGAGAGACC. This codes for CASATGRAGGGET. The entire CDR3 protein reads CASATGRAGGGETQYF.

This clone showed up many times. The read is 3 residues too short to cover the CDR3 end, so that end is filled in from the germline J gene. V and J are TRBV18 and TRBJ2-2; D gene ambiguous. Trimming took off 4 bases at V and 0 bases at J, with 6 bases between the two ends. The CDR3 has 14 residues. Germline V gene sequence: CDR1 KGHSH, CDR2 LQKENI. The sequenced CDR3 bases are TGTGCCAGCTCACTTCAAACGAACACCGGGGAG. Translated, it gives CASSLQTNTGE. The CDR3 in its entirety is CASSLQTNTGELFF.

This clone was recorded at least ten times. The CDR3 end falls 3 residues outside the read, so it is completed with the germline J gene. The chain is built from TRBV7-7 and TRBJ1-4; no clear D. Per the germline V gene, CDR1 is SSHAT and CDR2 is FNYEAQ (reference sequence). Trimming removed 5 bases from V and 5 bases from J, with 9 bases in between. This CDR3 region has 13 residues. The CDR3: CASSQTRNEKLFF. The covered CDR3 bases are TGTGCCAGCAGCCAGACAAGAAATGAAAAA.

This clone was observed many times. Partial CDR3 DNA: TGTGCCTCCACCCCCGACGGACAGAGCTCCTACGAG. It translates to CASTPDGQSSYE. In full, the CDR3 is CASTPDGQSSYEQYF. V usage is TRBV30 and J usage is TRBJ2-7; tentatively, D is TRBD1 (6 bases). With the read ending 3 residues before the CDR3 end, the germline J gene is used to fill in that end. The CDR3 loop spans 15 amino acids. Trimming left V 7 bases short and J 0 bases short, with 19 bases between. Looked up from germline, CDR1 is GTSNPN and CDR2 is SVGIG (reference sequence).

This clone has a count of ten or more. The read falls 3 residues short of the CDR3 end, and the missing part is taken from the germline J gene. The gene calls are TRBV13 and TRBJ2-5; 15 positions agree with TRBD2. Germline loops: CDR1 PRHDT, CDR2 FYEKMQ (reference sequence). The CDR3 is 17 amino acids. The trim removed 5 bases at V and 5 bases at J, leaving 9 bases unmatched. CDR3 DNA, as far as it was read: TGTGCCAGCAGCCCCAGGACTAGCGGGAGGGCCGGGGAGACC. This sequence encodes CASSPRTSGRAGET. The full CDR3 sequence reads CASSPRTSGRAGETQYF.

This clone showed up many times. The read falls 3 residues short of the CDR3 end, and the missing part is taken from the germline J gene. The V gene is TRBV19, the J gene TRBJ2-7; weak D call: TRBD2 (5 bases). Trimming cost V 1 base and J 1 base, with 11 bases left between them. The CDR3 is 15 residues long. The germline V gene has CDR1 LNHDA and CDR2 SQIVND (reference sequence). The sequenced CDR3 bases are TGTGCCAGTAGTATAGCGGGGAAGGCTTCCTACGAG. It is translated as CASSIAGKASYE. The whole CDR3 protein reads CASSIAGKASYEQYF.

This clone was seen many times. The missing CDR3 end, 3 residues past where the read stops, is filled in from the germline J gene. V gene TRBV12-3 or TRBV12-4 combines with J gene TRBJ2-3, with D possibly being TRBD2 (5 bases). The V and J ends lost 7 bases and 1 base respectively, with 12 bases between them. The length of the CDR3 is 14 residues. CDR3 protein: CASTKRAGTDTQYF. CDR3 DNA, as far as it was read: TGTGCCAGCACAAAACGAGCGGGCACAGATACG.

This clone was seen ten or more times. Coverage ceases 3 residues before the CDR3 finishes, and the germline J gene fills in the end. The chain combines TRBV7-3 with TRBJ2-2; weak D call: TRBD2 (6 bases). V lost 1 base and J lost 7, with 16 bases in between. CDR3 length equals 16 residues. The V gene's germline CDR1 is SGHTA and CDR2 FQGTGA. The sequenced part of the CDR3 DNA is TGTGCCAGCAGCTTAATTCCCGGGACTCCTAGCGGGGAG. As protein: CASSLIPGTPSGE. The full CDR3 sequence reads CASSLIPGTPSGELFF.

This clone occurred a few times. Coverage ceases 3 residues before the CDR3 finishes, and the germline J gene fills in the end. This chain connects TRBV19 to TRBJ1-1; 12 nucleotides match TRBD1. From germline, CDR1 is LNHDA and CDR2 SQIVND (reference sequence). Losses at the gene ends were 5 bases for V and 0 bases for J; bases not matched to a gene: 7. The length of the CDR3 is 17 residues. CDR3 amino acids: CASSAGTGGPLNTEAFF. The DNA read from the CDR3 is TGTGCCAGTAGTGCCGGGACAGGGGGCCCGTTGAACACTGAA.